A selection of T cell receptor beta chains follows, all from one sample in a study of cytotoxic CD8 clonotypes in ibrutinib-treated CLL. Clones were sequenced by immunoSEQ multiplex PCR, and TCRdb holds only the in-frame ones, with some missing. In the table there are roughly 220,000 clones, roughly three quarters of which are singletons. The sample was PBMCs, taken after 12 months of ibrutinib treatment. These receptors originate from a human donor with chronic lymphocytic leukemia. Both conserved end residues are part of each CDR3. A D gene is named only where the DNA matches it firmly. Clone size is given for some rows only: seen once, a few or many times, or a class if the clone is expanded.

D gene	CDR3 length	clone size	V gene	J gene	CDR3 protein	CDR3 DNA
TRBD1	16	-	TRBV5-1	TRBJ2-7	CASSLFVGTGFWEQYF	TGCGCCAGCAGCTTGTTTGTCGGGACAGGGTTCTGGGAGCAGTACTTC
-	15	-	TRBV30	TRBJ1-5	CAWSVGWSGNQPQHF	TGTGCCTGGAGTGTGGGATGGTCGGGCAATCAGCCCCAGCATTTT
TRBD2	16	-	TRBV4-1	TRBJ2-7	CASSQGTSGRLSEQYF	TGCGCCAGCAGCCAAGGGACTAGCGGGAGATTGAGCGAGCAGTACTTC
TRBD2	15	-	TRBV7-2	TRBJ2-5	CASSGRGSNWETQYF	TGTGCCAGCAGCGGGAGGGGCAGCAACTGGGAGACCCAGTACTTC
TRBD2	15	-	TRBV6-1	TRBJ2-7	CASSPTSGRLYEQYF	TGTGCCAGCAGTCCCACTAGCGGGAGGCTCTACGAGCAGTACTTC
-	15	-	TRBV9	TRBJ1-5	CASSPGQYSNQPQHF	TGTGCCAGCAGCCCCGGACAGTATAGCAATCAGCCCCAGCATTTT
TRBD1	14	-	TRBV6-5	TRBJ1-2	CASRWTGLNYGYTF	TGTGCCAGCAGGTGGACAGGACTTAACTATGGCTACACCTTC
-	13	many	TRBV2	TRBJ1-3	CASSGDSGNTIYF	TGTGCCAGCAGTGGCGATTCTGGAAACACCATATATTTT
TRBD1	16	-	TRBV4-1	TRBJ1-6	CASSQTTGAGYSPLHF	TGCGCCAGCAGCCAAACTACAGGGGCGGGATATTCACCCCTCCACTTT
TRBD1	16	few	TRBV5-6	TRBJ2-5	CASSLRRQGRGETQYF	TGTGCCAGCAGCCTCCGCAGACAGGGAAGGGGAGAGACCCAGTACTTC
-	12	once	TRBV28	TRBJ1-2	CASSLLGPGYTF	TGTGCCAGCAGTTTATTGGGCCCCGGCTACACCTTC
TRBD1	13	-	TRBV6-5	TRBJ1-2	CASSTGTDYGYTF	TGTGCCAGCAGTACCGGGACAGACTATGGCTACACCTTC
-	16	-	TRBV30	TRBJ2-1	CAWSGLTYRDEGEQFF	TGTGCCTGGAGTGGACTGACCTACAGGGATGAAGGTGAGCAGTTCTTC
TRBD1	12	few	TRBV2	TRBJ1-2	CAGTGDNYGYTF	TGTGCCGGGACAGGGGATAACTATGGCTACACCTTC
-	13	-	TRBV7-9	TRBJ2-3	CASSWGLTDTQYF	TGTGCCAGCAGCTGGGGCCTCACAGATACGCAGTATTTT
-	14	-	TRBV19	TRBJ1-1	CASSIAPGSLGAFF	TGTGCCAGTAGTATAGCCCCAGGGAGCCTTGGCGCTTTCTTT
-	14	-	TRBV30	TRBJ1-1	CAWSSDRGNTEAFF	TGTGCCTGGAGTTCGGACCGGGGGAACACTGAAGCTTTCTTT
-	16	once	TRBV7-3	TRBJ2-2	CASSLYAGAHSGELFF	TGTGCCAGCAGCTTATATGCGGGGGCCCATAGCGGGGAGCTGTTTTTT
TRBD1	12	-	TRBV18	TRBJ1-2	CASSSGTEGYTF	TGTGCCAGCTCATCTGGGACAGAGGGCTACACCTTC
TRBD2	15	-	TRBV27	TRBJ2-3	CASSLAGGQRDTQYF	TGTGCCAGCAGTTTGGCGGGGGGGCAAAGAGATACGCAGTATTTT
-	14	once	TRBV7-3	TRBJ2-5	CASADPGPPETQYF	TGTGCCAGCGCGGACCCGGGACCCCCAGAGACCCAGTACTTC
TRBD1	14	-	TRBV30	TRBJ2-5	CAWSLGQGRETQYF	TGTGCCTGGAGCCTAGGACAGGGACGGGAGACCCAGTACTTC
TRBD1	18	-	TRBV18	TRBJ2-1	CASSPGQGALIIYNEQFF	TGTGCCAGCTCACCGGGACAGGGGGCATTAATTATTTACAATGAGCAGTTCTTC
TRBD1	14	-	TRBV11-3	TRBJ1-1	CASSPRQGNTEAFF	TGTGCCAGCAGCCCGCGACAGGGGAACACTGAAGCTTTCTTT
-	15	-	TRBV2	TRBJ1-3	CASSGVTLVGNTIYF	TGTGCCAGCAGTGGCGTGACATTGGTTGGAAACACCATATATTTT
-	15	-	TRBV9	TRBJ2-5	CASSLRGADLETQYF	TGTGCCAGCAGCCTTCGGGGGGCGGATTTGGAGACCCAGTACTTC
TRBD2	13	-	TRBV7-9	TRBJ2-7	CASSRSGAEEQYF	TGTGCCAGCAGCCGGAGCGGGGCCGAGGAGCAGTACTTC
-	15	-	TRBV6-5	TRBJ2-1	CASSYSLRAGDEQFF	TGTGCCAGCAGTTACTCTCTGCGGGCAGGGGATGAGCAGTTCTTC
-	13	-	TRBV7-9	TRBJ2-7	CASSRTGFYEQYF	TGTGCCAGCAGCCGAACAGGGTTCTACGAGCAGTACTTC
-	13	many	TRBV5-6	TRBJ2-3	CASSSRGTDTQYF	TGTGCCAGCAGTTCACGGGGCACAGATACGCAGTATTTT
-	12	few	TRBV30	TRBJ2-1	CAWSQGLNEQFF	TGTGCCTGGAGCCAAGGGTTGAATGAGCAGTTCTTC
TRBD1	14	-	TRBV10-3	TRBJ1-2	CAISPTGVDYGYTF	TGTGCCATCAGTCCGACAGGGGTCGACTATGGCTACACCTTC
-	12	-	TRBV5-1	TRBJ1-2	CASSPLTDGYTF	TGCGCCAGCAGCCCCCTTACGGATGGCTACACCTTC
-	13	-	TRBV2	TRBJ2-3	CASSGAGEDTQYF	TGTGCCAGCAGTGGGGCAGGGGAGGATACGCAGTATTTT
TRBD1	15	-	TRBV7-2	TRBJ1-1	CASSLRGGGGTEAFF	TGTGCCAGCAGCTTGAGAGGGGGCGGAGGCACTGAAGCTTTCTTT
TRBD1	17	once	TRBV7-2	TRBJ2-7	CASSLTGTGGAYYEQYF	TGTGCCAGCAGCCTCACCGGGACAGGGGGCGCTTACTACGAGCAGTACTTC
TRBD1	16	-	TRBV14	TRBJ1-1	CASSQDPGTGGAEAFF	TGTGCCAGCAGCCAAGACCCCGGGACAGGGGGGGCTGAAGCTTTCTTT
-	16	few	TRBV7-2	TRBJ1-5	CASSLAPPGSNQPQHF	TGTGCCAGCAGCTTGGCCCCCCCAGGGAGCAATCAGCCCCAGCATTTT
TRBD1	17	-	TRBV7-2	TRBJ1-6	CASSPRAGGFYNSPLHF	TGTGCCAGCAGCCCCCGTGCAGGGGGCTTCTATAATTCACCCCTCCACTTT
TRBD1	15	-	TRBV30	TRBJ2-2	CAWTQGDRETGELFF	TGTGCCTGGACCCAGGGGGACAGGGAGACCGGGGAGCTGTTTTTT
-	14	-	TRBV6-5	TRBJ1-4	CASSLTYSNEKLFF	TGTGCCAGCAGTTTAACCTATAGTAATGAAAAACTGTTTTTT
-	13	-	TRBV28	TRBJ2-2	CASSPHPTGELFF	TGTGCCAGCAGCCCACACCCCACCGGGGAGCTGTTTTTT
TRBD2	14	-	TRBV30	TRBJ2-1	CAWGLAGFYNEQFF	TGTGCCTGGGGCCTAGCGGGGTTTTACAATGAGCAGTTCTTC
-	11	-	TRBV29-1	TRBJ2-7	CSVGTPPEQYF	TGCAGCGTTGGGACACCTCCCGAGCAGTACTTC
TRBD1	15	-	TRBV5-1	TRBJ1-5	CASSPRTGGDQPQHF	TGCGCCAGCAGTCCCCGGACAGGGGGAGATCAGCCCCAGCATTTT
TRBD2	16	-	TRBV7-2	TRBJ2-7	CASAGTSGTVPYEQYF	TGTGCCAGCGCCGGGACTAGCGGGACCGTTCCCTACGAGCAGTACTTC
TRBD1	15	-	TRBV13	TRBJ2-1	CASSPRRQGGNEQFF	TGTGCCAGCAGCCCCCGCCGACAGGGTGGCAATGAGCAGTTCTTC
TRBD1	17	-	TRBV25-1	TRBJ2-3	CASSEGQELSSTDTQYF	TGTGCCAGCAGTGAAGGACAGGAGCTTTCTAGCACAGATACGCAGTATTTT